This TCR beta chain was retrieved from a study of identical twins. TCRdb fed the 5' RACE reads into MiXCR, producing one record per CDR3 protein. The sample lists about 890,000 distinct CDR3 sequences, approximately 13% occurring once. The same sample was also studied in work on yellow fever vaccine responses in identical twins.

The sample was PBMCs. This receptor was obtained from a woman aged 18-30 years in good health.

The CDR3 region has the DNA TGTGCCAGCAGCTATCGACCCATCCAAGAGACCCAGTACTTC. Amino acids: CASSYRPIQETQYF. The chain uses TRBV7-2 and TRBJ2-5, with D unclear. V lost 4 bases and J lost 1, with 10 bases in between. The germline V gene encodes CDR1 SGHTA and CDR2 FQGNSA. The CDR3 loop spans 14 amino acids.